This T cell receptor (beta chain) derives from a study of shared T cell receptors in the human thymus. The CDR3 has 16 residues. J gave up 5 bases and V 3 bases, and 9 bases lay outside the gene matches. CDR1 and CDR2 from the germline V gene are MDHEN and SYDVKM. Clones were sequenced by immunoSEQ multiplex PCR, and TCRdb holds only the in-frame ones, with some missing. The sample lists about 540,000 clones; approximately 78% were seen once. This same sample was also taken into another study, of human thymus T cells. In that study: During corrective heart surgery, resections were taken, and the thymus tissue came from them.

Specimen: thymocytes. This clonotype originated in a boy under three years old with a congenital heart defect. This chain links TRBV28 with TRBJ2-7; 11 nucleotides align to TRBD1. This CDR3 reads CASSLFSGQGANEQYF. The CDR3 coding sequence is TGTGCCAGCAGTTTGTTCAGCGGACAGGGGGCGAACGAGCAGTACTTC.